This T cell receptor beta chain appears in the sequencing data of a study of TIL therapy for anti-PD-1-resistant metastatic lung cancer. Sequencing used immunoSEQ v3. Profiling relied on immunoSEQ multiplex PCR, and the TCRdb table lists in-frame clones only, not all of them. The data contain 8,000 to 9,500 clones, 76% of them singletons. Stated time point: pre-treatment sample, taken before nivolumab and TIL therapy. Pleural nodules or supraclavicular lymph nodes made up most of the excised metastases sampled. Trimming stripped 4 bases from V and 4 bases from J, with 7 bases between. Germline CDR1 reads SGHAT; CDR2 reads FQNNGV. This CDR3 region has 12 residues.

The chain links TRBV11-2 to TRBJ1-2; TRBD1 is a possible D gene (5 bases). The sequence came from a person aged 25 to 85 with non-small cell lung cancer. This specimen was tumor tissue, taken at baseline. CDR3: CASSSGLYGYTF. The CDR3 DNA reads as TGTGCCAGCAGCTCGGGGCTCTATGGCTACACCTTC.